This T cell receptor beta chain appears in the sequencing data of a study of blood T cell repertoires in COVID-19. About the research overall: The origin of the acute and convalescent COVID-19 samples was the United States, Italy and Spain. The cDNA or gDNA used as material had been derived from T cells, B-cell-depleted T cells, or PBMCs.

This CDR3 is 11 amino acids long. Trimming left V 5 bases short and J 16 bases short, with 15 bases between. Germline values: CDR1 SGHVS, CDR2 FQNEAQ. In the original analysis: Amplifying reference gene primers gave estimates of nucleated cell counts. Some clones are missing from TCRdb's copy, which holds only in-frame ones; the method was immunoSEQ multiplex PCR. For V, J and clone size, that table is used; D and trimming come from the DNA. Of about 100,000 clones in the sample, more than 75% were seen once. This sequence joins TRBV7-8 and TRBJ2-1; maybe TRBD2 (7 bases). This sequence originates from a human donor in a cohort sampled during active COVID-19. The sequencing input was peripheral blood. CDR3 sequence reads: CASSPPGGLFF. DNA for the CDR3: TGTGCCAGCAGCCCCCCGGGGGGCCTTTTCTTC.